This T cell receptor (beta chain) appears in the sequencing data of a study of blood T cell repertoires in COVID-19. Overall study: Both acute and convalescent COVID-19 samples were obtained from the United States, Italy and Spain. The analysed material was cDNA or gDNA that came from T cells, B-cell-depleted T cells, or PBMCs.

This CDR3 is 19 amino acids long. V trimming: 5 bases; J trimming: 0 bases; junction bases outside the gene matches: 14. In germline, CDR1 is SGHRS, CDR2 YFSETQ. In the original processing: Estimates of nucleated cell counts were drawn from the amplification of reference gene primers. The repertoire was sequenced with immunoSEQ multiplex PCR; TCRdb's copy has only in-frame clones and lacks some. The V and J calls and clone size were taken over from that table, and D and trimming were inferred from the DNA. The sample contains just over 95,000 clones, about 81% of which appear only once. The specimen sequenced was peripheral blood. V is TRBV5-1 and J is TRBJ2-2, with 9 bases fitting TRBD2. The clonotype comes from a man aged 80 or over with acute or convalescent COVID-19. The CDR3 loop reads CASRRDVIAGGTNTGELFF. As DNA, the CDR3 is TGCGCCAGCAGAAGGGACGTAATCGCGGGAGGGACGAACACCGGGGAGCTGTTTTTT.